This T cell receptor (beta chain) was recovered during a study of shared clonotypes between healthy human individuals. Across the study: Donor ages ranged 18 to 49 years: a couple of women, a few men. Per donor, CD8 memory used one plate, CD8 naive used two, CD4 memory used three and CD4 naive used three.

Study conclusions and caveats: Researchers found naive subsets generally carried larger estimated richness than memory subsets.

To note about this clone: What it recognizes is unknown.

The CDR3 totals 15 residues. V was clipped by 0 bases and J by 4 bases, with 13 bases between them. Germline CDR1 SGHRS, CDR2 YFSETQ. Clones were sequenced by immunoSEQ multiplex PCR, and TCRdb holds only the in-frame ones, with some missing. Among around 990,000 clones listed, 60% to 80% were seen once. The genes are TRBV5-1 and TRBJ2-5, with D possibly TRBD2 on 6 matching bases. The specimen sequenced was memory CD4+ T cells from PBMCs. Subset defined: CD45RA-negative fraction. This sequence was found in a man in his late teens or twenties in good health. Some clones in this sample may be carry-over from other donors' samples. The DNA of the CDR3 is TGCGCCAGCAGCTTGGTGGGGGGATTGGGAGAGACCCAGTACTTC. Translation: CASSLVGGLGETQYF.